This T cell receptor beta chain was identified during a study of blood T cells in healthy people across ages (dated by TCRdb to about 2015). Context from the whole study: Template switching captured roughly one uniquely barcoded TCR beta cDNA molecule per two T cells in model experiments. The donors were divided into four age groups: young (average roughly 15 years), middle-aged (almost 40), aged (62) and long-lived (approximately 74). For two donors (one aged 18 to 30 and one aged 80 or older), the study analyzed two additional independent replicas of 1 million unique cDNA reads from the same blood draw. Donors of different ages were randomly distributed across sequencing lanes to avoid experimental bias. Age-related changes in TCR beta repertoire diversity were measured in the study by deep sequencing normalized with unique cDNA molecular identifiers.

This clonotype showed up just a few times. What this receptor recognizes is not known. No much larger clonotype is one base removed from it; base qualities were not supplied. Here is what the overall study found, with its caveats: A strong correlation was found between observed TCR beta diversity and the percentage of naive T cells measured by flow cytometry. Observed TCR beta diversity per million T cells fell roughly linearly with age, and a significant reduction was already apparent by age approximately 41. Conclusive comparison of naive and antigen-experienced compartments was prevented by the profiling of bulk unsorted PBMCs. Total diversity estimates from one million sequenced T cells were considered lower bounds and underestimates. The long-lived group showed more naive CD4+ T cells, fewer expanded clones and increased TCR diversity than the aged group, suggesting age selection. Donor CMV infection status was unknown, potentially confounding age-related changes in expanded clonotypes.

Measured from the cysteine to the phenylalanine, the CDR3 is 16 residues long. The read is trimmed to its CDR3 DNA, 48 bases read in frame from base 1. V has 2 bases trimmed and J has 3 bases trimmed; junction bases matching no gene number 4. CDR1 and CDR2, per the germline V gene, are SGHRS and YFSETQ. The library relied on 5' RACE. Sequencing relied on an Illumina HiSeq 2500. A second PCR of roughly 6 to 11 cycles was run with a J-beta primer mix and a sample-barcoded 5' primer. A unique molecular identifier was introduced onto each TCR beta cDNA molecule by a template-switch 5' adaptor carrying 12 random nucleotides. Each sample yielded at least 3 million CDR3-containing paired-end reads. The Mint cDNA synthesis kit, primed by a TRBC-specific oligonucleotide, was used to synthesize first-strand cDNA from all RNA. Following uracil-DNA glycosylase treatment, all cDNA underwent a first 18-cycle PCR with the universal primers M1SS and BC2_uni_R. The original methods were these. For normalization, 1 million high-quality reads were randomly selected from each sample, with every read carrying a distinct molecular identifier. Reads sharing molecular identifiers were discarded rather than binned into consensus sequences. MiTCR, set to a Q25 quality threshold and the strictest error-elimination algorithm, was used for CDR3 identification, clonotype clustering and error correction. Lower-bound total TCR beta diversity was estimated with a nonparametric unseen species model using Euler transformation. The public reads were reprocessed in TCRdb via fastp at Q25 and MiXCR, keeping in-frame beta chains. Here each entry gathers all rows of one CDR3 protein and keeps the most common genes and DNA. For this entry, the V and J calls and clone size follow TCRdb and not the study's own pipeline. Within this sample are about 640,000 distinct CDR3 sequences, with approximately 59% of them counted one time only. Clones ranked in the top ten supply about two fifths of the sample.

The donors were roughly 39 Caucasian individuals from Russia, aged roughly 6 to 90 years, who were systemically healthy. Approximately 9.3 milliliters of peripheral blood were collected from each donor into EDTA-treated Vacutainer tubes. Ficoll-Paque density-gradient centrifugation was used to isolate PBMCs, with at least 6.5 million per sample. Total RNA was extracted from PBMCs with Trizol reagent, with at least 5.5 micrograms obtained per sample. The percentages of naive CD45RAhigh/CD27high T cells were determined by flow cytometry on a PBMC aliquot from every donor. The clonotype comes from a man aged 60 to 75 in good health. The sample consisted of blood. The sequence joins TRBV5-1 to TRBJ2-1, with 11 junctional bases fitting TRBD1. Here is the DNA: TGCGCCAGCAGCTTTGTTGGGACAGGGGGCTACAATGAGCAGTTCTTC. It specifies CASSFVGTGGYNEQFF.